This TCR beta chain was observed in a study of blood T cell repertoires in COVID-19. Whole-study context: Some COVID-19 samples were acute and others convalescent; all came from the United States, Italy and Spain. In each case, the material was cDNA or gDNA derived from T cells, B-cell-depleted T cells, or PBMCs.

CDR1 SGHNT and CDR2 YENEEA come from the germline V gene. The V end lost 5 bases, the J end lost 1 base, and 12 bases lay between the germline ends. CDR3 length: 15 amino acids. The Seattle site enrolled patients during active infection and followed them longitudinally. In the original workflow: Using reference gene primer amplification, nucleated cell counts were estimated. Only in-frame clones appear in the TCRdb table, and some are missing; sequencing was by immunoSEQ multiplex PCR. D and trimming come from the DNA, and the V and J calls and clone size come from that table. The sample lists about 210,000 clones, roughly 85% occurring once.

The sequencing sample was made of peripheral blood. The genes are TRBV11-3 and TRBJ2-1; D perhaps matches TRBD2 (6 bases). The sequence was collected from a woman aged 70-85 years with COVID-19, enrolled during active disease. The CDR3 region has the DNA TGTGCCAGCAGCCCCTTGGCGGGGTCCTACAATGAGCAGTTCTTC. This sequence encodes CASSPLAGSYNEQFF.